Described below is a single T cell receptor beta chain sequence and its context. Antigen specificity is unknown. Trimming took 6 bases from V and 7 from J, leaving 10 bases between them. The germline CDR1 and CDR2 sequences are SNHLY and FYNNEI. The CDR3 runs 12 residues. Quantitative 5'-RACE with molecular barcodes generated TCR beta libraries. From the 5' RACE reads, TCRdb called clonotypes with MiXCR, one entry per CDR3 protein. Altogether 130,000 or so distinct CDR3 sequences are present, more than 15% being singletons, with the ten largest covering around a third. This sample was included in a study of CD8 T cells in ankylosing spondylitis. Study results and limitations: Within ankylosing spondylitis blood, a TCR beta motif made up of under 10 highly homologous variants appeared to be characteristic. Disease-linked clones reportedly concentrated significantly in matched ankylosing spondylitis synovial fluid. Clones linked to the disease showed a CD8+ phenotype. They occurred at relatively low frequencies in peripheral blood.

This chain connects TRBV2 to TRBJ1-5; D gene unclear. Sequencing was performed on blood, either unsorted or a sorted T cell fraction (not recorded which). The clonotype was recovered from a male donor with ankylosing spondylitis. The CDR3 DNA sequence: TGTGCCAGCAGGGCGGACGGGCAGCCCCAGCATTTT. This encodes CASRADGQPQHF.